Listed below are T cell receptor beta chains from one sample, sequenced in a study of blood T cells in healthy people across ages. One entry per CDR3 protein, called by TCRdb with MiXCR from the 5' RACE reads. The table has more than 800,000 distinct CDR3 sequences, 35% to 50% seen once. The source material was blood. The receptors originated from a woman in her sixties in good health. Both conserved end residues are part of each CDR3.

TRBJ2-1	TRBV12-3/TRBV12-4	CASSLNVVAGQYNEQFF
TRBJ2-5	TRBV5-1	CASSYTGLETQYF
TRBJ2-1	TRBV20-1	CSARELASGTYEQFF
-	TRBV7-2	CASSKKAYNEQYF
TRBJ2-5	TRBV4-1	CASSPDRPEGTQYF
TRBJ2-2	TRBV4-1	CASSPRLYTGELFF
TRBJ2-1	TRBV20-1	CSARGLGFYNEQFF
TRBJ1-5	TRBV4-2	CASSQVGTGSRQPQHF
TRBJ2-7	TRBV5-1	CASSPGTSGLYEQYF
TRBJ2-1	TRBV12-3/TRBV12-4	CASSSPAPGLAGYEQFF
TRBJ2-1	TRBV20-1	CSATQGWYNEQFF
TRBJ2-1	TRBV29-1	CSSSGTSGPYNEQFF
TRBJ1-3	TRBV20-1	CSARGTGVISGNTIYF
TRBJ2-3	TRBV29-1	CSFTGAGDTQYF
TRBJ2-7	TRBV28	CASFRPGGEQYF
TRBJ2-7	TRBV15	CATSRNGRTYEQYF
TRBJ1-6	TRBV15	CATRLNRGGNSPLHF
-	TRBV9	CASSVGTGGAYEQYF
TRBJ2-1	TRBV4-1	CASSQVGLARYNEQFF
TRBJ2-7	TRBV3-1	CASSPQVGTYEQYF
TRBJ2-3	TRBV4-2	CASSQVPREGRKDTQYF
TRBJ2-7	TRBV6-5	CASSYSFPGHPNYEQYF
-	TRBV7-8	CASSSDYNEQYF
TRBJ2-7	TRBV3-1	CASSHRGQLNYEQYF
TRBJ2-7	TRBV27	CASRDGLSSYEQYF
TRBJ2-5	TRBV6-1	CASIKTAETQYF
TRBJ2-5	TRBV20-1	CSARNGETQYF
TRBJ2-3	TRBV5-6	CASSRGLAGETDTQYF
TRBJ1-1	TRBV5-1	CASSSGGGMAEAFF
TRBJ2-1	TRBV2	CASRIPPGGGDEQFF
TRBJ1-2	TRBV2	CASSTQGGRNYGYTF
TRBJ1-1	TRBV11-2	CAVGAGVTEAFF
TRBJ2-3	TRBV15	CATSRDNSGRAGDTQYF
TRBJ2-1	TRBV11-2	CASSFLPRVNEQFF
TRBJ1-2	TRBV5-1	CASSLEPGHYGYTF
TRBJ2-3	TRBV5-1	CASQWTGGSDTQYF
TRBJ1-1	TRBV2	CASSVTLNTEAFF
TRBJ2-5	TRBV20-1	CSAREGTPNEQYF
TRBJ1-5	TRBV7-4	CASSLEARGQPQHF
TRBJ2-5	TRBV10-3	CAIMARTGIGTQYF
TRBJ2-7	TRBV10-3	CAIGFGSGRSSSYEQYF
TRBJ1-6	TRBV2	CASIQDYNSPLHF
TRBJ2-5	TRBV7-6	CASSSYELLAGVGETQYF
TRBJ2-1	TRBV20-1	CSARPQLAGQHNEQFF